This entry lists 2 T cell receptor beta chains sequenced from one sample in a study of T cell repertoires in cytomegalovirus infection. TCRdb passed the reads through MiXCR, listing each CDR3 protein once. The sample holds under 450,000 distinct CDR3 sequences; about 34% are singletons and the top ten take 13%. Antigens of these TCRs are unknown. Sequencing was performed on cultured PBMCs, taken from culture after CMV antigen stimulation. Receptors were obtained from a human donor in good health (CMV status not recorded). Some clones in this sample may be carry-over from other donors' samples.

The CDR3 sequence is CASRKSVGETQYF. CDR3 nucleotides: TGTGCCAGCCGCAAATCGGTCGGGGAGACCCAGTACTTC. The chain combines TRBV7-2 with TRBJ2-5; D gene uncertain. Germline CDR1 SGHTA, CDR2 FQGNSA. CDR3 length: 13 amino acids. The germline V and J ends were trimmed by 8 bases and 5 bases, with 15 bases remaining between them.

V gene TRBV15 combines with J gene TRBJ1-5, with D perhaps matching TRBD1 (6 bases). V lost 7 bases to trimming and J lost 1 base, with 17 bases between them. The CDR3 is made up of 16 amino acids. In germline, CDR1 is LNHNV, CDR2 YYDKDF (reference sequence). CDR3 coding DNA: TGTGCCACCAAAGCAGGGGTGATAACAAGCAATCAGCCCCAGCATTTT. Its translation: CATKAGVITSNQPQHF.